Below are 20 T cell receptor beta chains sequenced from a single sample in a study of cytomegalovirus exposure and HLA in healthy donors. It was with 60 Vbeta and 13 Jbeta primers that the PCR ran. This table comes from immunoSEQ multiplex PCR, and its TCRdb copy is limited to in-frame clones, with some not included. The data show 210,000 or so clones, more than 60% seen once. Material: PBMCs. These receptors came from a woman in her fifties or sixties in good health and CMV-seropositive.

The DNA for the CDR3 is TGTGCCAGAGGGGTCGGGAACACTGAAGCTTTCTTT. This gives the protein CARGVGNTEAFF. The V call is TRBV2, the J call TRBJ1-1; TRBD1 is a possible D gene (5 bases). The germline V and J ends were trimmed by 9 bases and 1 base, with 9 bases remaining between them. Germline CDR1 is SNHLY and CDR2 is FYNNEI. The CDR3 runs to 12 residues.

The gene calls are TRBV19 and TRBJ2-3; 7 bases are a match to TRBD1. This CDR3 comprises 13 residues. Trimming took 9 bases from V and 3 from J; bases not matched to a gene: 6. The germline gives CDR1 LNHDA, CDR2 SQIVND (reference sequence). The CDR3 loop is CASRQGRTDTQYF. DNA for the CDR3: TGTGCCAGCCGACAGGGTAGGACAGATACGCAGTATTTT.

J is TRBJ2-7 and V is TRBV5-6; 9 bases line up with TRBD2. V trimming: 6 bases; J trimming: 3 bases; junction bases outside the gene matches: 7. Germline V gene lookup returns CDR1 SGHDT and CDR2 YYEEEE. CDR3 length: 14 amino acids. This chain's CDR3 is CASKDRLADYEQYF. The CDR3 DNA is TGTGCCAGCAAAGACAGACTAGCGGACTACGAGCAGTACTTC.

The rearrangement links TRBV18 to TRBJ1-2; TRBD1 agrees at 11 bases. Germline assignment: CDR1 KGHSH and CDR2 LQKENI. The CDR3 is made up of 14 amino acids. Trimming cost V 1 base and J 7 bases; bases outside gene matches: 2. The chain's CDR3 is CASSPRTGGVGYTF. CDR3 DNA sequence: TGTGCCAGCTCACCACGGACAGGGGGCGTTGGCTACACCTTC.

The V and J genes are TRBV9 and TRBJ2-7; 8 bases are shared with TRBD2. Germline CDR1 SGDLS, CDR2 YYNGEE. V dropped 3 bases and J dropped 4; count of bases not matched to a gene: 0. The CDR3 contains 12 residues. The CDR3 reads CASSASGYEQYF. Here the CDR3 DNA reads TGTGCCAGCAGCGCTAGCGGGTACGAGCAGTACTTC.

The chain couples TRBV6-5 to TRBJ2-1; D ambiguous. The CDR3 sequence is 14 residues long. Germline assignment: CDR1 MNHEY and CDR2 SVGAGI. Trimming removed 6 bases at V and 7 bases at J, with 16 bases between. CDR3 protein: CASSPLLPSNEQFF. CDR3 nucleotide sequence: TGTGCCAGCAGCCCCCTGCTACCTTCGAATGAGCAGTTCTTC.

This rearrangement joins TRBV27 to TRBJ2-3; D is undetermined. The CDR3 is made up of 13 amino acids. Looked up from germline, CDR1 is MNHEY and CDR2 is SMNVEV (reference sequence). Trimming took off 5 bases at V and 3 bases at J, with 9 bases between the two ends. Here the CDR3 reads CASSLYKTDTQYF. The DNA for the CDR3 is TGTGCCAGCAGTCTATACAAGACAGATACGCAGTATTTT.

V is TRBV18 and J is TRBJ2-7, with D possibly matching TRBD2 (7 bases). From germline, CDR1 is KGHSH and CDR2 LQKENI. The V and J ends lost 2 bases and 2 bases respectively, with 13 bases between them. The CDR3 has 15 residues. CDR3 coding DNA: TGTGCCAGCTCACCAGGGGGGGGCCAAACCTACGAGCAGTACTTC. Amino acids: CASSPGGGQTYEQYF.

This clone was picked up one time. The V gene is TRBV10-3, the J gene TRBJ2-5; unclear D gene. The V end was cut by 4 bases, the J end by 1 base, with 7 bases between. The CDR3 covers 13 residues. Looked up from germline, CDR1 is ENHRY and CDR2 is SYGVKD. The CDR3 is CAISGIVQETQYF. In nucleotides, the CDR3 is TGTGCCATCAGTGGAATAGTCCAAGAGACCCAGTACTTC.

V gene TRBV4-3 combines with J gene TRBJ2-1; 7 nucleotides line up with TRBD1. In germline, CDR1 is LGHNA, CDR2 YSLEER. J lost 10 bases, V lost 0 bases, and 12 bases had no gene match. The CDR3 runs 16 residues. The CDR3 coding sequence is TGCGCCAGCAGCCAAGATGGACGGCGCAGGGGGTCCGAGCAGTTCTTC. Translating gives CASSQDGRRRGSEQFF.

The J gene is TRBJ1-2, the V gene TRBV15; TRBD1 is a possible D gene (5 bases). Germline V lookup: CDR1 LNHNV, CDR2 YYDKDF (reference sequence). Deletions cut 6 bases from V and 10 bases from J, with 12 bases between. The CDR3 spans 11 residues. The CDR3 region is CATSGSRAYTF. CDR3 nucleotides: TGTGCCACCAGTGGGTCCAGGGCCTACACCTTC.

The chain combines TRBV9 with TRBJ1-1; 7 nucleotides align to TRBD1. Trimming cost V 4 bases and J 7 bases; bases outside gene matches: 10. Germline assignment: CDR1 SGDLS and CDR2 YYNGEE. This CDR3 is built from 14 residues. In DNA form, the CDR3 reads TGTGCCAGCAGCCCTCGACAGGGCCAGGGTGAAGCTTTCTTT. As protein: CASSPRQGQGEAFF.

This clone was seen only a few times. The chain couples TRBV6-5 to TRBJ2-7; 7 bases match TRBD2. J was trimmed by 3 bases and V by 0 bases; bases with no gene match: 2. This CDR3 has 14 residues. Germline V gene data show CDR1 as MNHEY and CDR2 as SVGAGI. The CDR3 loop reads CASSYSPGGYEQYF. The DNA of the CDR3 is TGTGCCAGCAGTTACTCGCCGGGGGGCTACGAGCAGTACTTC.

This clone is a singleton in its sample. J is TRBJ2-1 and V is TRBV19, with D maybe TRBD2 (7 bases). This CDR3 spans 16 amino acids. V was pared by 8 bases and J by 0 bases, with 17 bases between. The germline V gene has CDR1 LNHDA and CDR2 SQIVND (reference sequence). CDR3 nucleotide sequence: TGTGCCAGTCGGGGGGCGGGGGCTAACTCCTACAATGAGCAGTTCTTC. This sequence encodes CASRGAGANSYNEQFF.

This clone was counted once. V is TRBV18 and J is TRBJ1-1, with D perhaps TRBD1 (5 bases). The V end was cut by 3 bases, the J end by 0 bases, with 14 bases between. Germline CDR1 KGHSH, CDR2 LQKENI. The CDR3 has 16 amino acids. The chain's CDR3 is CASSPLPQGLNTEAFF. CDR3 in DNA: TGTGCCAGCTCACCGTTACCTCAGGGATTGAACACTGAAGCTTTCTTT.

The V and J genes are TRBV5-1 and TRBJ2-1; TRBD2 agrees at 11 bases. This CDR3 comprises 15 residues. V shed 4 bases and J 7 bases; nucleotides not matched to a gene: 7. Germline V gene data show CDR1 as SGHRS and CDR2 as YFSETQ. The chain's CDR3 is CASSNLAGGGNEQFF. The DNA of the CDR3 is TGCGCCAGCAGCAATCTAGCGGGAGGAGGAAATGAGCAGTTCTTC. The full variable domain, rest sourced from reference TRBV5-1 and TRBJ2-1, is KAGVTQTPRYLIKTRGQQVTLSCSPISGHRSVSWYQQTPGQGLQFLFEYFSETQRNKGNFPGRFSGRQFSNSRSEMNVSTLELGDSALYLCASSNLAGGGNEQFFGPGTRLTVL.

The CDR3 DNA reads TGTGCCACCCGAGCGGGGGGGGCCGTGGTAGAGACCCAGTACTTC. It yields the protein CATRAGGAVVETQYF. The chain is built from TRBV28 and TRBJ2-5; 10 positions agree with TRBD2. J was trimmed by 4 bases and V by 10 bases; bases with no gene match: 12. From germline, CDR1 is MDHEN and CDR2 SYDVKM. This CDR3 region has 15 residues.

The V call is TRBV10-2, the J call TRBJ2-7, with 7 nucleotides matching TRBD2. The V gene end was trimmed by 4 bases and the J gene end by 4 bases; junction bases not matched to a gene: 7. This CDR3 is built from 14 residues. CDR1 and CDR2 (germline): WSHSY, SAAADI. CDR3 region: CASSATSSTYEQYF. The DNA for the CDR3 is TGCGCCAGCAGTGCGACTAGCTCCACTTACGAGCAGTACTTC.

The V gene is TRBV5-4, the J gene TRBJ2-7, with D possibly TRBD2 on 6 matching bases. Between the trimmed V and J ends, which lost 2 bases and 4 bases, there was a span of 10 bases. The CDR3 is 13 residues long. Germline V gene lookup returns CDR1 SGHNT and CDR2 YYREEE (reference sequence). The CDR3 reads CASSLGGVYEQYF. CDR3 nucleotide sequence: TGTGCCAGCAGCTTAGGAGGGGTGTACGAGCAGTACTTC.

The V and J genes are TRBV9 and TRBJ1-1, with TRBD1 as a possible D gene (6 bases). The CDR3 runs 15 residues. Germline V gene sequence: CDR1 SGDLS, CDR2 YYNGEE. The V end lost 1 base, the J end lost 5 bases, and 15 bases lay between the germline ends. The chain's CDR3 is CASSVRPGRGTEAFF. In DNA form, the CDR3 reads TGTGCCAGCAGCGTACGCCCAGGGAGGGGGACTGAAGCTTTCTTT.